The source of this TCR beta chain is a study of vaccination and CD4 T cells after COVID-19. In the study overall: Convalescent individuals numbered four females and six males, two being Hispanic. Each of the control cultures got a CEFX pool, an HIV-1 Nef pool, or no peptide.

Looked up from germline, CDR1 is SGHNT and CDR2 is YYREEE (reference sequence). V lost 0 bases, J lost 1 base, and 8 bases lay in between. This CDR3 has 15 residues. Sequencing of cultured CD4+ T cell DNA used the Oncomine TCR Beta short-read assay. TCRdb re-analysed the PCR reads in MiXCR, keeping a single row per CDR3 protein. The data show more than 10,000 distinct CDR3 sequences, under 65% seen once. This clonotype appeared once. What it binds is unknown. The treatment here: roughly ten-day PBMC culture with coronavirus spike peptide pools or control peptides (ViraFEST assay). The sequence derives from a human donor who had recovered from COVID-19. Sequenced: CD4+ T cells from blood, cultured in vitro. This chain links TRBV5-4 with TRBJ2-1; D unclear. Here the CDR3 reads CASSLGGSSYNEQFF. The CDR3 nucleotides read TGTGCCAGCAGCTTGGGCGGATCTTCCTACAATGAGCAGTTCTTC.